This TCR beta chain was found in a study of molecular identifiers for immune sequencing clone quantification. Overall study findings and caveats: Naive cells had under 1% of molecules in clones above 20 RNA copies, effectors over 97%.

Sorting selected naive CD8 T cells with a CD8+CD4-CCR7+CD45RA+ phenotype. The CDR3 loop spans 17 amino acids. This clonotype was seen a handful of times. Its antigen is not identified. MiXCR was run by TCRdb on the PCR reads, yielding one entry per CDR3 protein. The table records approximately 97,000 distinct CDR3 sequences, about 35% of them present only once. This clonotype was sampled from a human donor in good health. Some libraries in this study had Jurkat cell RNA spiked in. Sequenced sample: naive CD8+ T cells from blood, with Jurkat cell RNA spiked in. The subset was: FACS-sorted CD8+CD4-CCR7+CD45RA+ naive T cells. The V and J genes are TRBV3-2 and TRBJ2-3; the DNA was not compared with TRBD2, the D call given in the table. TRBV3-2 is a pseudogene locus. In DNA, the CDR3 is TGTGCCAGCAGCCCCACCGCGGCGCGGGAGCCAGGAGATACGCAGTATTTT. Translated: CASSPTAAREPGDTQYF.